This T cell receptor beta chain originates from a study of blood T cell repertoires in COVID-19. As handled by the study authors: Amplification with reference gene primers provided the estimates of nucleated cell counts. Clones were sequenced by immunoSEQ multiplex PCR, and TCRdb holds only the in-frame ones, with some missing. V, J and clone size are those of that table, while D and trimming were read from the DNA. The sample has about 440,000 clones; more than 85% are singletons. V shed 0 bases, J shed 3 bases, and the junction held 5 bases outside the gene matches. Germline CDR1 is MGHRA and CDR2 is YSYEKL. The CDR3 is 15 amino acids.

The receptor was isolated from a woman aged 25 to 39 with acute or convalescent COVID-19. The rearrangement uses TRBV4-1 and TRBJ2-7; 7 positions match TRBD1. Material: peripheral blood. The DNA for the CDR3 is TGCGCCAGCAGCCAAGATAGGGGGCCCAGCTACGAGCAGTACTTC. Its translation: CASSQDRGPSYEQYF.